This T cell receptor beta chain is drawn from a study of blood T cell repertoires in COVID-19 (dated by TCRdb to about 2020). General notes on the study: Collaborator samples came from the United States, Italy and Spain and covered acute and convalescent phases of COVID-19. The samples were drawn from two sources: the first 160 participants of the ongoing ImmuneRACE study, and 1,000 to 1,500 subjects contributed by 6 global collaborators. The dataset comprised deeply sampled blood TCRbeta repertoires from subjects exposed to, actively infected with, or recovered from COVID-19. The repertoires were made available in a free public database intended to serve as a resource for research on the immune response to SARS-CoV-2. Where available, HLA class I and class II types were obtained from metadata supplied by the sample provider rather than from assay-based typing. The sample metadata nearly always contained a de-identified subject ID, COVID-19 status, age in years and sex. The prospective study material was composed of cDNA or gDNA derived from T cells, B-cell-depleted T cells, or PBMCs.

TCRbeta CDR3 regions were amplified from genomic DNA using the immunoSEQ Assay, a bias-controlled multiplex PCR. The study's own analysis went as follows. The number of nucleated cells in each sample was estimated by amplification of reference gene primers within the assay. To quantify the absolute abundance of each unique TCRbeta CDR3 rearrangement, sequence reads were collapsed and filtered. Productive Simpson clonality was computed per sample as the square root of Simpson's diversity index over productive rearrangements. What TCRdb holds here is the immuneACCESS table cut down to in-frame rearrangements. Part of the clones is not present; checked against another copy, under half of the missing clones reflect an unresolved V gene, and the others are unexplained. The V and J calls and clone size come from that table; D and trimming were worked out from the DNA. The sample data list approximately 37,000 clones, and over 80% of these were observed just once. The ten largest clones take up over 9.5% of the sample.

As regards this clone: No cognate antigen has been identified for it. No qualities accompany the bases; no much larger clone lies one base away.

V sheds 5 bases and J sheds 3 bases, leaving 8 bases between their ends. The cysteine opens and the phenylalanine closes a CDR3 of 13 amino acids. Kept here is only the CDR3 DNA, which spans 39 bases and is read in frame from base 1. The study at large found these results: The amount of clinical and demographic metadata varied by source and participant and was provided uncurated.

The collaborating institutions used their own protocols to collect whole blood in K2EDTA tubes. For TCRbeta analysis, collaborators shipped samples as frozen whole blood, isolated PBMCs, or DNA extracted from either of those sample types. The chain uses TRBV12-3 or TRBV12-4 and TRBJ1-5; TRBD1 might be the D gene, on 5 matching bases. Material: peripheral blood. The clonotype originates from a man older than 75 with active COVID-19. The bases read TGTGCCAGCAGTGACAGTTTCAATCAGCCCCAGCATTTT. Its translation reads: CASSDSFNQPQHF.